A selection of T cell receptor beta chains follows, all from one sample in a study of blood T cells in healthy people across ages. MiXCR was run by TCRdb on the 5' RACE reads, yielding one entry per CDR3 protein. The data show around 800,000 distinct CDR3 sequences, about 55% seen once. The specimen sequenced was blood. These receptors all stem from an older man in good health. The conserved cysteine and the conserved F or W are not part of the CDR3 here.

J gene: .
CDR3 length: 14
V gene: TRBV5-8
CDR3 protein: ASRNSPGQGIYEQY

J gene: TRBJ2-5
CDR3 length: 11
V gene: TRBV29-1
CDR3 protein: SCMRQGQNEQY

J gene: .
CDR3 length: 14
V gene: TRBV5-1
CDR3 protein: ASSLRLAGGIDEQY

J gene: TRBJ2-4
CDR3 length: 11
V gene: TRBV4-1
CDR3 protein: ASSQTSGNIQY

J gene: TRBJ2-5
CDR3 length: 11
V gene: TRBV5-1
CDR3 protein: ASSSPGENEQY

J gene: TRBJ1-4
CDR3 length: 10
V gene: TRBV20-1
CDR3 protein: SVPTRSEKLF

J gene: TRBJ1-2
CDR3 length: 11
V gene: TRBV29-1
CDR3 protein: SVGGTANSGYT

J gene: TRBJ1-2
CDR3 length: 10
V gene: TRBV5-1
CDR3 protein: ASSLVGEGYT

J gene: TRBJ1-5
CDR3 length: 9
V gene: TRBV6-6
CDR3 protein: ASSDNQPQH

J gene: TRBJ1-1
CDR3 length: 12
V gene: TRBV9
CDR3 protein: ASSVVVGGTEAF

J gene: TRBJ2-5
CDR3 length: 12
V gene: TRBV11-3
CDR3 protein: ASSQRTGQETQY

J gene: TRBJ2-3
CDR3 length: 13
V gene: TRBV27
CDR3 protein: ASSLSPMGHRYAY

J gene: TRBJ2-2
CDR3 length: 14
V gene: TRBV5-1
CDR3 protein: ASSRDRQSNTGELF

J gene: TRBJ1-1
CDR3 length: 9
V gene: TRBV20-1
CDR3 protein: SVSRGAEAF

J gene: TRBJ2-5
CDR3 length: 14
V gene: TRBV7-2
CDR3 protein: ASSLRRLEYQETQY